The 20 T cell receptor beta chains reported below all come from one sample, sequenced in a study of cytomegalovirus exposure and HLA in healthy donors. A multiplex PCR was run with 60 Vbeta primers and 13 Jbeta primers. Only in-frame clones appear in the TCRdb table, and some are missing; sequencing was by immunoSEQ multiplex PCR. Among 100,000 to 150,000 clones, around three quarters were seen once, and the ten largest hold over 10%. The material sequenced was PBMCs. These receptors were collected from a woman aged 40 to 55 in good health and CMV-seropositive.

The chain couples TRBV4-1 to TRBJ2-3; 9 nucleotides line up with TRBD1. Germline-derived CDR1 and CDR2 are MGHRA and YSYEKL. CDR3 length: 15 residues. With 4 bases clipped from V and 6 bases from J, the junction kept 8 bases outside the gene matches. CDR3 coding DNA: TGCGCCAGCAGCCGGCTACAGGGGGCTGGGGATACGCAGTATTTT. This gives the protein CASSRLQGAGDTQYF.

The chain has TRBV5-1 and TRBJ1-1; 7 bases fit TRBD1. In germline, CDR1 is SGHRS, CDR2 YFSETQ. V shed 5 bases and J 1 base; nucleotides not matched to a gene: 5. This CDR3 region has 14 residues. DNA of the CDR3: TGCGCCAGCAGGGAAGACAGGGAGAACACTGAAGCTTTCTTT. This sequence encodes CASREDRENTEAFF.

The chain combines TRBV5-1 with TRBJ2-3; 10 bases align to TRBD2. The CDR3 runs to 15 residues. V lost 6 bases, J lost 4 bases, and 8 bases stayed unmatched. Germline V gives CDR1 SGHRS, CDR2 YFSETQ. CDR3 sequence: CASKKGTSVADTQYF. The CDR3 DNA reads TGCGCCAGCAAAAAGGGGACTAGCGTGGCAGATACGCAGTATTTT.

The chain links TRBV6-1 to TRBJ2-7; D perhaps matches TRBD1 (5 bases). The V end was cut by 4 bases, the J end by 7 bases, with 17 bases between. The CDR3 runs 14 residues. Germline V gene sequence: CDR1 MNHNS, CDR2 SASEGT. The CDR3 here is CASSAFLDRGEQYF. CDR3 nucleotide sequence: TGTGCCAGCAGTGCATTCTTAGACAGAGGAGAGCAGTACTTC.

This clone was recorded a few times. The rearrangement joins TRBV6-1 to TRBJ2-7, with 10 bases lining up with TRBD1. The germline V gene encodes CDR1 MNHNS and CDR2 SASEGT. The V and J ends lost 2 bases and 7 bases, in that order; junction bases with no gene match: 8. The CDR3 is 15 residues long. DNA of the CDR3: TGTGCCAGCAGTGAAACCGGGACAGGGGCAAGGGAGCAGTACTTC. Translation gives CASSETGTGAREQYF.

This CDR3 reads CASSITRLAGGAYNEQFF. The CDR3 coding sequence is TGTGCCAGTAGTATAACGCGGCTAGCGGGAGGTGCCTACAATGAGCAGTTCTTC. This sequence joins TRBV19 and TRBJ2-1; 11 bases line up with TRBD2. Germline loops: CDR1 LNHDA, CDR2 SQIVND (reference sequence). The V segment lost 2 bases and the J segment 2 bases; nucleotides outside the gene matches: 8. CDR3 length: 18 residues.

The chain's CDR3 is CAIKGGGTGELFF. In DNA, the CDR3 is TGTGCCATCAAGGGAGGGGGGACCGGGGAGCTGTTTTTT. The V and J genes are TRBV10-3 and TRBJ2-2, with a weak D call TRBD2 (7 bases). The CDR3 contains 13 residues. V was cut by 7 bases and J by 5 bases, with 11 bases left in between. Germline CDR1 is ENHRY and CDR2 is SYGVKD.

The rearrangement links TRBV28 to TRBJ1-4, with D possibly TRBD1 on 6 matching bases. V shed 4 bases and J shed 0 bases, with 18 bases lying between them. Germline V gene data show CDR1 as MDHEN and CDR2 as SYDVKM. The CDR3 has 18 amino acids. The CDR3 nucleotides read TGTGCCAGCAGTTCCTCCAGGGACACATATGCAACTAATGAAAAACTGTTTTTT. The encoded protein is CASSSSRDTYATNEKLFF.

This clone appeared a few times. This chain connects TRBV19 to TRBJ1-2; 8 bases align to TRBD1. The CDR3 has 13 residues. CDR1 and CDR2 (germline): LNHDA, SQIVND (reference sequence). V shed 5 bases, J shed 7 bases, and the junction held 6 bases outside the gene matches. The CDR3 DNA is TGTGCCAGTAGTGGGACAGGACGGATTGGCTACACCTTC. Translating it yields CASSGTGRIGYTF.

V gene TRBV19 combines with J gene TRBJ2-3; 10 positions agree with TRBD2. This CDR3 has 14 residues. Germline-derived CDR1 and CDR2 are LNHDA and SQIVND (reference sequence). V shed 5 bases, J shed 3 bases, and the junction held 2 bases outside the gene matches. In DNA form, the CDR3 reads TGTGCCAGTAGTGGGGGACTAGCGACAGATACGCAGTATTTT. Protein sequence: CASSGGLATDTQYF.

The V and J genes are TRBV7-9 and TRBJ2-5; unclear D gene. The CDR3 extends over 13 amino acids. Germline V lookup: CDR1 SEHNR, CDR2 FQNEAQ (reference sequence). Trimming took 3 bases from V and 5 from J, leaving 10 bases between them. CDR3 bases: TGTGCCAGCAGCTTTTTCGAGGATGAGACCCAGTACTTC. Translated: CASSFFEDETQYF. The whole variable domain, remainder taken from reference TRBV7-9 and TRBJ2-5, is DTGVSQNPRHKITKRGQNVTFRCDPISEHNRLYWYRQTLGQGPEFLTYFQNEAQLEKSRLLSDRFSAERPKGSFSTLEIQRTEQGDSAMYLCASSFFEDETQYFGPGTRLLVL.

The V call is TRBV5-1, the J call TRBJ2-3; 7 bases fit TRBD2. This CDR3 has 18 residues. Germline V gene lookup returns CDR1 SGHRS and CDR2 YFSETQ. V lost 4 bases to trimming and J lost 3 bases; unmatched junction nucleotides: 17. In nucleotides, the CDR3 is TGCGCCAGCAGCCCCAGGAAGAGGGCTAGCGGAAAAACAGATACGCAGTATTTT. It codes for CASSPRKRASGKTDTQYF.

The CDR3 DNA reads TGTGCCAGCAGTTCCTCAGGGGGCCATGGCTACACCTTC. It encodes CASSSSGGHGYTF. The V and J genes are TRBV7-9 and TRBJ1-2, with TRBD1 matching 8 bases. CDR1 SEHNR and CDR2 FQNEAQ come from the germline V gene (reference sequence). J gave up 6 bases and V 6 bases, and 6 bases lay outside the gene matches. The CDR3 spans 13 residues.

This clone was seen a single time. The chain uses TRBV19 and TRBJ1-5, with 9 bases identical to TRBD1. V shed 3 bases and J 1 base; nucleotides not matched to a gene: 16. In germline, CDR1 is LNHDA, CDR2 SQIVND (reference sequence). This CDR3 is 20 amino acids long. In DNA, the CDR3 is TGTGCCAGTAGTATCCCAGAGTGGCGCGGACAGGGGTTCAGCAATCAGCCCCAGCATTTT. The encoded protein is CASSIPEWRGQGFSNQPQHF.

The count of this clone is one. The V and J genes are TRBV15 and TRBJ2-7, with D maybe TRBD1 (5 bases). Trimming removed 5 bases at V and 5 bases at J, with 16 bases between. The CDR3 is 14 amino acids. The germline gives CDR1 LNHNV, CDR2 YYDKDF (reference sequence). The CDR3 region has the DNA TGTGCCACCAGCGGAACGCAGGGTTCCCACGAGCAGTACTTC. Translating gives CATSGTQGSHEQYF.

The chain has TRBV7-3 and TRBJ2-1; D possibly corresponds to TRBD1 (6 bases). Germline-derived CDR1 and CDR2 are SGHTA and FQGTGA. The length of the CDR3 is 13 residues. V lost 5 bases to trimming and J lost 2 bases, with 7 bases between them. CDR3 DNA sequence: TGTGCCAGCAGCCGGGACACCTACAATGAGCAGTTCTTC. Translation gives CASSRDTYNEQFF.

This clone was seen a few times. The rearrangement uses TRBV6-5 and TRBJ2-1, with D unclear. Germline V lookup: CDR1 MNHEY, CDR2 SVGAGI. Trimming took off 0 bases at V and 7 bases at J, with 7 bases between the two ends. The CDR3 has 13 residues. In DNA form, the CDR3 reads TGTGCCAGCAGTTACTCGATAGCAAATGAGCAGTTCTTC. It translates to CASSYSIANEQFF.

The chain uses TRBV5-4 and TRBJ2-2; 7 nucleotides agree with TRBD1. The CDR3 totals 15 residues. V trimming: 3 bases; J trimming: 2 bases; junction bases outside the gene matches: 4. Germline V gene data show CDR1 as SGHNT and CDR2 as YYREEE (reference sequence). The CDR3 loop is CASSWDSSNTGELFF. The CDR3 nucleotides read TGTGCCAGCAGCTGGGACAGCTCAAACACCGGGGAGCTGTTTTTT.

This sequence joins TRBV2 and TRBJ1-2, with 7 bases lining up with TRBD1. With 6 bases clipped from V and 11 bases from J, the junction kept 12 bases outside the gene matches. The CDR3 loop spans 13 amino acids. The V gene's germline CDR1 is SNHLY and CDR2 FYNNEI. This CDR3 reads CASRTDRVEGYTF. CDR3 in DNA: TGTGCCAGCAGAACCGACAGGGTAGAGGGGTACACCTTC.

The chain is built from TRBV18 and TRBJ1-5; 12 bases align to TRBD1. The V and J ends lost 2 bases and 7 bases, in that order; junction bases with no gene match: 9. Germline CDR1 and CDR2: KGHSH and LQKENI. The CDR3 has 17 residues. The CDR3 DNA follows: TGTGCCAGCTCACCATCCTTCGGGACAGGGGGCATACAGCCCCAGCATTTT. Its protein product is CASSPSFGTGGIQPQHF.